The clone carrying this T cell receptor (beta chain) was seen many times. As yet, its antigen is unknown. This CDR3 spans 14 amino acids. J was trimmed by 3 bases and V by 4 bases; bases with no gene match: 6. In germline, CDR1 is SGHDT, CDR2 YYEEEE. This record comes from a study of response to subunit inactivated influenza vaccine. TCRdb itself ran the RT-PCR reads through MiXCR, one entry per CDR3 protein. The table lists just under 250,000 distinct CDR3 sequences, 9% to 15% of them singletons. Study-level findings and limits: Few additional T cells are recruited per seasonal influenza vaccination, authors suggested.

V usage is TRBV5-6 and J usage is TRBJ1-1; 7 nucleotides line up with TRBD1. The sequenced sample was non-naive T cells sorted from PBMCs, obtained roughly 15 days before vaccination. This TCR was recovered from a man between 45 and 60 years old who received an inactivated influenza vaccine. DNA for the CDR3: TGTGCCAGCAGCCCAGGGGGTCGTGACACTGAAGCTTTCTTT. Its protein product is CASSPGGRDTEAFF.